This entry concerns a single T cell receptor beta chain. Germline values: CDR1 LNHDA, CDR2 SQIVND (reference sequence). Trimming removed 5 bases at V and 6 bases at J, with 26 bases between. The CDR3 spans 18 residues. The source of the sample is a study of T cell responses to AZD1222 COVID-19 vaccine. Clones were sequenced by immunoSEQ multiplex PCR, and TCRdb holds only the in-frame ones, with some missing. The sample includes around 120,000 clones, approximately 90% of them seen just once. The sequence was collected from an adult who received the AZD1222 COVID-19 vaccine. The sample here was peripheral blood, taken 28 days after the second AZD1222 dose. The chain uses TRBV19 and TRBJ1-5; a weak D match, TRBD1 (5 bases). Here the CDR3 DNA reads TGTGCCAGTAGTTCCACGGGGCCAAAGCCCAAGATAACTCAGCCCCAGCATTTT. It translates to CASSSTGPKPKITQPQHF.